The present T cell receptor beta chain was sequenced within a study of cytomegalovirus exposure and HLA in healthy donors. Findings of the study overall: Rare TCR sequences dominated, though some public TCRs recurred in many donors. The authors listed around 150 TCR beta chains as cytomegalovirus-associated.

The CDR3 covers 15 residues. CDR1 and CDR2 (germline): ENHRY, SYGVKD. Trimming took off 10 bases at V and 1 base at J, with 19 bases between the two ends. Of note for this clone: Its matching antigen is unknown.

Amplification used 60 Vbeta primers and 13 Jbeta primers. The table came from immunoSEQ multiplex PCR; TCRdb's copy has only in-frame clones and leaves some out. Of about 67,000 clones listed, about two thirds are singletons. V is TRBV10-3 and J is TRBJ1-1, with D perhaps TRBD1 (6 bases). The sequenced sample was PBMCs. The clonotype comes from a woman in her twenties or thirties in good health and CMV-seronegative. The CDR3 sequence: CASRWTQGPNTEAFF. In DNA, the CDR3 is TGTGCCAGCAGATGGACACAGGGCCCGAACACTGAAGCTTTCTTT.